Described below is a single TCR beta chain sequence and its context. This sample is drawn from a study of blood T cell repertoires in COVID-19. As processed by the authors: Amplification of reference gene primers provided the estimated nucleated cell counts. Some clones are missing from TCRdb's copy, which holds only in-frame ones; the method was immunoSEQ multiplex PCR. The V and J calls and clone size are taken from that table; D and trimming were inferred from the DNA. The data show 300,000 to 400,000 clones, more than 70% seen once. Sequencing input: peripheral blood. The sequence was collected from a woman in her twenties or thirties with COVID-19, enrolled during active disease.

The CDR3 sequence: CASSWGSGGRYEQYF. The DNA of the CDR3 is TGTGCCAGCAGCTGGGGCAGCGGGGGACGGTACGAGCAGTACTTC. The chain recombines TRBV14 with TRBJ2-7, with 8 bases aligning to TRBD2. This CDR3 region has 15 residues. Germline CDR1 and CDR2: SGHDN and FVKESK. V lost 5 bases and J lost 4; bases outside the gene matches: 10.